Listed below are T cell receptor beta chains from one sample, sequenced in a study of regulatory T cells in long-lasting Graves disease. TCRdb re-derived calls from the multiplex PCR reads in MiXCR, one entry per CDR3 protein. The sample holds around 250,000 distinct CDR3 sequences, roughly 18% seen once. These records were also assigned to another study, of T cells in Graves' hyperthyroidism and ophthalmopathy.

Sequencing used peripheral blood mononuclear cells (PBMCs), obtained at new diagnosis, from a patient treated with antithyroid drugs. Every receptor here comes from a young woman with Graves disease. Each CDR3 is given without its conserved first and last residue.

v_call	cdr3_length	j_call	cdr3_aa
TRBV6-2/TRBV6-3	13	TRBJ2-3	ASSPLTGGPDTQY
TRBV20-1	12	TRBJ1-2	SARSTGGNYGYT
TRBV20-1	12	TRBJ1-6	SARARPSKSPLH
TRBV20-1	12	TRBJ2-7	SASKRGTSGEQY
TRBV20-1	11	TRBJ2-1	SARTSSYNEQF
TRBV20-1	9	TRBJ1-2	SAPGVHGYT
TRBV27	14	TRBJ2-6	ASSPIPPSGANVLT
TRBV12-3/TRBV12-4	14	TRBJ2-2	ASSLGVTRGTGELF
TRBV10-3	12	TRBJ2-3	AIKEGGPTDTQY
TRBV19	13	TRBJ1-1	ASSIAAGAVNEAF
TRBV10-1	11	TRBJ1-2	ASSERGFYGYT
TRBV27	13	TRBJ1-5	AYRAQTPSNQPQH
TRBV29-1	12	TRBJ1-1	SVGSGMKDTEAF
TRBV28	13	TRBJ1-2	ASSLFLSGDYGYT
TRBV18	13	TRBJ1-2	ASSPPQGAAYGYT
TRBV7-9	15	TRBJ2-3	ASSLVGLAGNTDTQY
TRBV2	15	TRBJ2-7	ASSPLRAGGSNYEQY
TRBV7-2	12	TRBJ1-1	ASSSGTYNTEAF
TRBV3-1	14	TRBJ2-5	ASSPPGLAGSGAQY
TRBV15	16	TRBJ1-6	ATSRVPRPRGHNSPLH
TRBV20-1	11	TRBJ1-5	SAYDRGGQPQH
TRBV7-2	14	TRBJ2-5	ASSYGTSGAQETQY
TRBV7-9	15	TRBJ2-2	ASSGRQVAGISGELF
TRBV4-1	13	TRBJ2-5	ASSPGGIGRETQY
TRBV20-1	16	TRBJ1-2	SARAEAGVGLVNYGYT
TRBV27	13	TRBJ1-4	ASRSPGQGSEKLF
TRBV20-1	16	TRBJ2-7	SAVTGTGSISAGYEQY
TRBV3-1	14	TRBJ2-7	ASSTGTRLNGYEQY
TRBV7-9	13	TRBJ2-1	ASSRLAYPNNEQF
TRBV12-3/TRBV12-4	12	TRBJ1-5	ASRLSGRNQPQH
TRBV7-9	15	TRBJ1-3	ASSTEGRGASGNTIY
TRBV29-1	10	TRBJ2-2	SGSSGAGELF
TRBV6-1	13	TRBJ2-5	ASSEANSFQETQY
TRBV12-3/TRBV12-4	15	TRBJ1-1	ASSFLIGGATDTEAF
TRBV20-1	13	TRBJ1-1	SASSPQAGGTEAF
TRBV6-1	11	TRBJ1-4	ASIRDNGEKLF
TRBV10-3	12	TRBJ1-2	AISGGTENYGYT
TRBV27	10	TRBJ2-3	ASSRVSDTQY
TRBV20-1	11	TRBJ1-2	SARPRGVGGYT
TRBV29-1	9	TRBJ1-2	SVEVLYGYT
TRBV12-5	15	TRBJ1-5	ASGLPPDRGLNRAQH
TRBV7-9	15	TRBJ2-5	ASSPVIYMGVKETQY